This TCR beta chain was found in a study of T-cell memory formation after mild COVID-19 (dated by TCRdb to the early 2020s). Notes on the research overall: TCR sequence clusters from the two donors were found to be largely donor specific. T-cell clones expanding and contracting after mild COVID-19 in two donors were tracked by longitudinal TCRalpha and TCRbeta repertoire sequencing. The cohort comprised two young, previously healthy adult volunteers, one female and one male. The paper as a whole reports these results and caveats: The study included only a couple of mild cases, and larger cohorts that include severe cases with pre-infection samples were judged to be necessary. Some responding clones were detected in pre-infection memory, suggesting pre-existing cross-reactive memory T cells joined the SARS-CoV-2 response. From day 15 to 85, contracting clones showed balanced CD4/CD8 phenotypes, whereas a second wave of clones that expanded from day 15 to 37 leaned towards CD4+. SARS-CoV-2 specificity of the second-wave clones peaking on day 37 was not confirmed. Contracting CD4+ clones appeared mostly in the CM and EM memory subsets, whereas CD8+ clones were enriched in EMRA.

Ficoll-Paque density gradient centrifugation was used to isolate PBMCs. Instrument on record: Illumina NovaSeq 6000. TCRalpha and TCRbeta cDNA libraries were constructed by 5'RACE with constant-segment primers, with sample barcodes and unique molecular identifiers being introduced. RNA was extracted from every sample with Trizol reagent. The libraries were amplified in two PCR steps, and the second step added a second sample barcode and Illumina TruSeq adapters. Libraries were sequenced on an Illumina NovaSeq with 2 x 150 bp paired-end reads. The study's own analysis went as follows. Demultiplexing of reads and collapsing into UMI-guided consensus sequences were performed with migec v1.2.7. Using mixcr v2.1.11, UMI consensuses were aligned to TRA and TRB V and J templates and then assembled into clonotypes. Expanded or contracted clonotypes were those called significant by both edgeR and NoisET, with noise models trained on biological replicates. edgeR calls used a false discovery rate-adjusted p below 0.01 and a log2 fold-change threshold of 1. As an exploratory analysis of dynamics, PCA with hierarchical clustering was applied to max-normalized trajectories of the 1000 most abundant clonotypes. Separately sequenced CD4+ and CD8+ repertoires were used to assign a CD4 or CD8 phenotype to each responding clone. TCRdb passed the public sequencing reads through fastp at Q25 and MiXCR, retaining productive beta sequences. Identical CDR3 proteins give one entry, which carries the most common genes and DNA. The V and J calls here are based on TCRdb, not the publication. Present in this sample are fewer than 90,000 distinct CDR3 sequences, around 13% of which were seen just once. The ten biggest clones cover 41% of the sample.

Turning to this clonotype: Its antigen is not yet known. Within one base of it there is no much larger clone, and no base qualities were kept.

CDR1 and CDR2 were assigned from the germline V gene as LGHNA and YSLEER. V trim: 3 bases; J trim: 4 bases; unmatched bases: 6. Measured from the cysteine to the phenylalanine, the CDR3 is 16 residues long. Only CDR3 DNA remains: 48 bases, in frame from the first base. The rearrangement joined TRBV4-3 to TRBJ2-1; TRBD2 lines up with 10 middle nucleotides. The sequencing input was PBMCs or a T cell subset sorted from them (not recorded which). The sequence was collected from a man younger than 35 who had mild COVID-19 (a few samples of this study predate the infection). The sample titles of this study are shuffled in the database, so cell type and time point are left out; the donor was told from shared clones. The CDR3 reads as follows: CASSHLAGESYNEQFF. The nucleotide sequence is TGCGCCAGCAGCCATCTAGCGGGGGAAAGTTACAATGAGCAGTTCTTC.